The 17 T cell receptor beta chains below all came from one sample that was sequenced in a study of shared clonotypes between healthy human individuals. The data were produced by immunoSEQ multiplex PCR, yet TCRdb's version contains in-frame clones alone and is incomplete. The table has under 2,500,000 clones, approximately 95% seen once. Sequenced sample: naive CD4+ T cells sorted from blood. Subset given: CD45RA+ positively selected. The receptors originated from a man between 18 and 35 years old in good health.

The chain joins TRBV2 to TRBJ2-2, with D perhaps TRBD1 (6 bases). V was clipped by 6 bases and J by 6 bases, with 8 bases between them. The CDR3 has 12 residues. The germline V gene has CDR1 SNHLY and CDR2 FYNNEI. The CDR3 here is CASSRGPGELFF. DNA of the CDR3: TGTGCCAGCAGCAGGGGCCCCGGGGAGCTGTTTTTT. Based on the CDR3 plus reference TRBV2 and TRBJ2-2, the full variable domain is EPEVTQTPSHQVTQMGQEVILRCVPISNHLYFYWYRQILGQKVEFLVSFYNNEISEKSEIFDDQFSVERPDGSNFTLKIRSTKLEDSAMYFCASSRGPGELFFGEGSRLTVL.

This chain connects TRBV7-2 to TRBJ2-2; 10 nucleotides align to TRBD2. With V trimmed by 7 bases and J by 6 bases, 5 bases remained unmatched. Germline lookup yields CDR1 SGHTA and CDR2 FQGNSA. The CDR3 runs to 14 residues. The CDR3 loop is CASTETSGSGELFF. CDR3 coding DNA: TGTGCCAGCACCGAGACTAGCGGGTCCGGGGAGCTGTTTTTT.

This sequence joins TRBV16 and TRBJ2-2; no definite D call. CDR3 length equals 13 residues. Germline CDR1 is KGHSY and CDR2 is FQNENV. With 6 bases removed from V and 0 bases from J, the gap between germline ends came to 5 bases. For the CDR3, the DNA is TGTGCCAGCAGTCTATCGAACACCGGGGAGCTGTTTTTT. As protein: CASSLSNTGELFF.

The chain joins TRBV18 to TRBJ1-4; maybe TRBD1 (6 bases). V was cut by 5 bases and J by 0 bases, with 10 bases left in between. The CDR3 runs 15 residues. Germline V gene lookup returns CDR1 KGHSH and CDR2 LQKENI. CDR3 in DNA: TGTGCCAGCTCAGAACAGGGAGCAACTAATGAAAAACTGTTTTTT. Its protein is CASSEQGATNEKLFF.

The chain uses TRBV30 and TRBJ1-2; 8 bases line up with TRBD1. J was trimmed by 7 bases and V by 2 bases; bases with no gene match: 6. Germline loops: CDR1 GTSNPN, CDR2 SVGIG (reference sequence). The CDR3 has 13 residues. The CDR3 nucleotides read TGTGCCTGGAGTTCTAGACAGGGGCTTGGCTACACCTTC. This codes for CAWSSRQGLGYTF. The full variable domain, in which reference TRBV30 and TRBJ1-2 provide the parts outside the CDR3, is SQTIHQWPATLVQPVGSPLSLECTVEGTSNPNLYWYRQAAGRGLQLLFYSVGIGQISSEVPQNLSASRPQDRQFILSSKKLLLSDSGFYLCAWSSRQGLGYTFGSGTRLTVV.

The chain combines TRBV30 with TRBJ1-2, with TRBD1 as a possible D gene (6 bases). CDR3 length equals 14 residues. Trimming took 4 bases from V and 4 from J, leaving 16 bases between them. Germline assignment: CDR1 GTSNPN and CDR2 SVGIG (reference sequence). The CDR3 DNA is TGTGCCTGGACCGGGACAACTACACCCTATGGCTACACCTTC. It is translated as CAWTGTTTPYGYTF. The variable domain in full, completed from reference TRBV30 and TRBJ1-2, reads SQTIHQWPATLVQPVGSPLSLECTVEGTSNPNLYWYRQAAGRGLQLLFYSVGIGQISSEVPQNLSASRPQDRQFILSSKKLLLSDSGFYLCAWTGTTTPYGYTFGSGTRLTVV.

This chain connects TRBV6-8 to TRBJ1-5; no firm D call. Trimming pared 6 bases from V and 0 bases from J, leaving 6 bases between. The CDR3 is 13 amino acids. The germline CDR1 and CDR2 sequences are MNHGY and SAAAGT. In DNA form, the CDR3 reads TGTGCCAGCAGATCCGTTAGCAATCAGCCCCAGCATTTT. Residues: CASRSVSNQPQHF.

This sequence joins TRBV7-2 and TRBJ2-5; D may be TRBD2 (5 bases). CDR3 length: 15 residues. Between the trimmed V and J ends, which lost 0 bases and 4 bases, there was a span of 12 bases. Germline-derived CDR1 and CDR2 are SGHTA and FQGNSA. The CDR3 spells CASSLAQRAGETQYF. CDR3 nucleotides: TGTGCCAGCAGCTTAGCGCAGAGGGCCGGAGAGACCCAGTACTTC.

Of note for this clone: The identical CDR3 is also encoded by other nucleotide sequences in the sample. The chain is built from TRBV9 and TRBJ2-1; TRBD2 aligns across 8 bases. There are 15 residues in the CDR3. Trimming at V came to 4 bases and at J to 0 bases, leaving 3 bases not matched to a gene. Germline loops: CDR1 SGDLS, CDR2 YYNGEE. The CDR3 bases are TGTGCCAGCAGCTTGAGCGGGAGCTCCTACAATGAGCAGTTCTTC. Amino acids: CASSLSGSSYNEQFF.

V usage is TRBV19 and J usage is TRBJ1-2; D call uncertain. The ends were cut back, 2 bases at V and 6 bases at J, with 16 bases in the middle. This CDR3 contains 15 residues. Germline CDR1 is LNHDA and CDR2 is SQIVND (reference sequence). The CDR3 protein is CASSIPLLRENGYTF. Here the CDR3 DNA reads TGTGCCAGTAGTATACCGTTGCTGAGGGAAAATGGCTACACCTTC.

The chain has TRBV2 and TRBJ2-3; D not certain. This CDR3 is built from 12 residues. From germline, CDR1 is SNHLY and CDR2 FYNNEI. Trimming removed 8 bases from V and 2 bases from J, with 8 bases in between. The CDR3 loop is CASLWTTDTQYF. The CDR3 DNA follows: TGTGCCAGCCTGTGGACCACAGATACGCAGTATTTT.

The V call is TRBV19, the J call TRBJ2-3; D gene unclear. V lost 7 bases to trimming and J lost 3 bases, with 5 bases between them. In germline, CDR1 is LNHDA, CDR2 SQIVND (reference sequence). The CDR3 runs 11 residues. CDR3 amino acids: CASTMTDTQYF. The CDR3 nucleotides read TGTGCCAGTACTATGACAGATACGCAGTATTTT.

The genes are TRBV6-5 and TRBJ2-7; 8 nucleotides align to TRBD2. CDR1 and CDR2 from the germline V gene are MNHEY and SVGAGI. CDR3 length: 15 residues. Trimming at V came to 5 bases and at J to 3 bases, leaving 9 bases not matched to a gene. The DNA for the CDR3 is TGTGCCAGCAGTCCCCCGGGGGGGTATAGCTACGAGCAGTACTTC. As protein: CASSPPGGYSYEQYF.

As concerns this clone: The same CDR3 can be traced to other DNA sequences in this sample. The chain recombines TRBV5-4 with TRBJ2-7; 9 bases are shared with TRBD1. V lost 4 bases and J lost 2; bases outside the gene matches: 7. Per germline, CDR1 SGHNT and CDR2 YYREEE (reference sequence). The CDR3 totals 15 residues. The CDR3 DNA reads TGTGCCAGCAGCCTCCCGGGACAGGGTCCCTACGAGCAGTACTTC. Encoded protein: CASSLPGQGPYEQYF.

CDR3 sequence reads: CASSLSGTSGRREQFF. The CDR3 DNA sequence: TGTGCCAGCAGCTTGTCCGGGACTAGCGGGAGACGAGAGCAGTTCTTC. V usage is TRBV11-2 and J usage is TRBJ2-1; 14 bases agree with TRBD2. J was trimmed by 10 bases and V by 3 bases; bases with no gene match: 8. The CDR3 has 16 residues. The germline V gene has CDR1 SGHAT and CDR2 FQNNGV.

The V gene is TRBV5-4, the J gene TRBJ1-6; 7 nucleotides agree with TRBD1. The CDR3 totals 18 residues. V lost 4 bases to trimming and J lost 0 bases; unmatched junction nucleotides: 10. Looked up from germline, CDR1 is SGHNT and CDR2 is YYREEE (reference sequence). The CDR3 sequence is CASSLQGSTSSYNSPLHF. CDR3 nucleotides: TGTGCCAGCAGCCTACAGGGGTCTACAAGCTCCTATAATTCACCCCTCCACTTT.

This chain links TRBV7-2 with TRBJ2-6; TRBD1 is a possible D gene (5 bases). V gave up 5 bases and J gave up 0 bases, with 14 bases separating them. The germline gives CDR1 SGHTA, CDR2 FQGNSA. The CDR3 runs to 17 residues. In nucleotides, the CDR3 is TGTGCCAGCAGCGGCAGACAGCCTCCCTCTGGGGCCAACGTCCTGACTTTC. Translating it yields CASSGRQPPSGANVLTF.